Reported below is one T cell receptor (beta chain). As yet, its antigen is unknown. These data come from a study of vaccination and CD4 T cells after COVID-19. With the Oncomine TCR Beta short-read assay, DNA from cultured CD4+ T cells was sequenced. After culture, CD4+ T cells served as the source for genomic DNA extraction. MiXCR, applied by TCRdb to the PCR reads, yields one record per CDR3 protein. The repertoire consists of about 20,000 distinct CDR3 sequences, with 60% occurring once and the leading ten covering around 8.9%. Treatment indicated: approximately nine-day PBMC culture with coronavirus spike peptide pools or control peptides (ViraFEST assay). The ends lost 6 bases at V and 2 bases at J; junction bases unmatched: 13. Germline-derived CDR1 and CDR2 are DFQATT and SNEGSKA (reference sequence). This CDR3 is built from 16 residues.

The source was CD4+ T cells from blood, cultured in vitro, collected after SARS-CoV-2 vaccination. This clonotype was obtained from a human donor who had recovered from COVID-19. V and J are TRBV20-1 and TRBJ2-3; 8 nucleotides line up with TRBD1. The CDR3 DNA reads TGCAGTGCCGAGGCCCCGGGACAGGACCCCACAGATACGCAGTATTTT. This codes for CSAEAPGQDPTDTQYF.